The clone carrying this T cell receptor (beta chain) was detected a few times. Its target is not known. This specimen belongs to a study of T cells in Graves' hyperthyroidism and ophthalmopathy. This CDR3 is 14 amino acids long. Germline CDR1 SGHRS, CDR2 YFSETQ. V lost 6 bases and J 4 bases, leaving 16 bases between the germline ends. Findings of the study overall: Most thyroid clonotypes expanded above 0.001 appeared in blood too.

TCR beta CDR3 regions were amplified from RNA transcripts. During a first-round RT-PCR of the TCR CDR3, the HTBI primer set was used. Using its own MiXCR run on the multiplex PCR reads, TCRdb lists one record per CDR3 protein. The data contain 730,000 or so distinct CDR3 sequences, around a sixth of them singletons. Sequencing used blood. V usage is TRBV5-1 and J usage is TRBJ2-5, with D perhaps matching TRBD2 (7 bases). This receptor was obtained from a woman aged 45 to 65 with Graves' hyperthyroidism that later progressed to Graves' ophthalmopathy. The CDR3 protein is CASTQGGVRETQYF. In DNA form, the CDR3 reads TGCGCCAGCACCCAAGGGGGGGTTCGAGAGACCCAGTACTTC.